This record covers a single T cell receptor beta chain. As yet, its antigen is unknown. The data were obtained in a study of shared clonotypes between healthy human individuals. Whole-study results and caveats: Naive subsets, compared against memory subsets, generally had larger estimated richness values.

Trimming took off 1 base at V and 2 bases at J, with 11 bases between the two ends. Germline V gene lookup returns CDR1 ENHRY and CDR2 SYGVKD. The CDR3 contains 15 residues. Running of the assay took place at deep level. In the original analysis: Filtering differed because ImmunoSEQ produced junction-only sequences that carried no quality scores. Assay: immunoSEQ multiplex PCR; the TCRdb copy retains only in-frame clones and omits some. The V and J calls and the clone size are those of that table, but D and trimming were determined from the DNA. Among roughly 700,000 clones, over 65% were seen once, and the ten largest hold under 2%.

The receptor was isolated from a woman in her twenties or thirties in good health. Sample: memory CD4+ T cells sorted from blood. Stated subset: CD45RA-negative fraction. The genes are TRBV10-3 and TRBJ1-2; weak D call: TRBD1 (5 bases). CDR3 nucleotide sequence: TGTGCCATCAGTGAGTTTGCAGGGAACAACTATGGCTACACCTTC. Translating it yields CAISEFAGNNYGYTF.